Following are 19 T cell receptor beta chains from one sample sequenced in a study of tumor and adjacent non-tumor tissue in lung cancer. RNA was extracted from bulk tissue without any cell sorting. More than 3 cm separated this lung sample from the edge of the tumor. Three rounds of nested PCR, following a modified ARM-PCR protocol, produced the TCRbeta library. MiXCR, applied by TCRdb to the multiplex PCR reads, yields one record per CDR3 protein. This table holds 75,000 to 95,000 distinct CDR3 sequences, roughly three quarters found once. Sequencing used distant non-tumor lung tissue. The source is a woman between 50 and 59 years old with non-small cell lung cancer.

About this clonotype itself: A read error is likely, as this CDR3 ends without the conserved phenylalanine or tryptophan. CDR3 nucleotide sequence: TGTGCCAACACTTTTAGGTTGCGGGACTTCGAGCAGTACATC. Its translation: CANTFRLRDFEQYI. This chain connects TRBV6-6 to TRBJ2-7; a weak D match, TRBD2 (6 bases). The CDR3 sequence is 14 residues long. Germline V lookup: CDR1 MNHNY, CDR2 SVGAGI (reference sequence). The germline V and J ends were trimmed by 10 bases and 6 bases, with 22 bases remaining between them.

The V and J genes are TRBV19 and TRBJ1-1, with 7 bases lining up with TRBD1. The germline V gene has CDR1 LNHDA and CDR2 SQIVND (reference sequence). The CDR3 has 11 amino acids. J gave up 9 bases and V 6 bases, and 4 bases lay outside the gene matches. The CDR3 sequence: CASRTGQQAFF. The CDR3 coding sequence is TGTGCCAGTAGGACGGGACAGCAAGCTTTCTTT.

This chain joins TRBV15 and TRBJ2-1; a possible D gene is TRBD2 (6 bases). Germline lookup yields CDR1 LNHNV and CDR2 YYDKDF (reference sequence). V was trimmed by 0 bases and J by 1 base, leaving 10 bases between them. The CDR3 covers 16 residues. CDR3 amino acids: CATSREDYISYNEQFF. The CDR3 DNA reads as TGTGCCACCAGCAGAGAGGACTATATTTCCTACAATGAGCAGTTCTTC.

Of note for this clonotype: One end of the junction fails to match germline, which may point to a read error. The CDR3 DNA reads TGCATTGCTAGAGATATTGGAACGGGAGGTGAAGCTTTCTTT. Its translation is CIARDIGTGGEAFF. The chain links TRBV20-1 to TRBJ1-1; no clear D. The length of the CDR3 is 14 residues. Germline CDR1 reads DFQATT; CDR2 reads SNEGSKA (reference sequence).

A remark on this clonotype: Since a much larger clone is just one base distant, this may be a read error. The genes are TRBV7-8 and TRBJ2-5; D possibly corresponds to TRBD1 (5 bases). This CDR3 is 15 amino acids long. V shed 0 bases and J shed 5 bases, with 13 bases lying between them. Germline CDR1 is SGHVS and CDR2 is FQNEAQ. CDR3 residues: CASSLAPPDKETQYF. The CDR3 DNA reads TGTGCCAGCAGCTTAGCCCCCCCGGACAAGGAGACCCAGTACTTC.

In the case of this clonotype: The germline gene is not matched at one end of the junction; a read error may be the cause. The rearrangement uses TRBV10-3 and TRBJ2-7; D gene uncertain. Germline V lookup: CDR1 ENHRY, CDR2 SYGVKD. There are 13 residues in the CDR3. As DNA, the CDR3 is TGTGCCATCGAGGAGCAGGATTCCTACAAGCAGTACTTC. It specifies CAIEEQDSYKQYF.

This clonotype was picked up many times. Mismatch with germline at one junction end may stem from a read error. The chain couples TRBV10-3 to TRBJ2-3, with 7 positions matching TRBD2. Per the germline V gene, CDR1 is ENHRY and CDR2 is SYGVKD. The CDR3 spans 17 residues. Here the CDR3 reads CAISESAGPGVTDTPYF. For the CDR3, the DNA is TGTGCCATCAGTGAATCAGCGGGACCGGGTGTCACAGATACGCCGTATTTT.

Notes on this clonotype: Given the absence of the conserved phenylalanine or tryptophan at the CDR3 end, a read error is likely. The chain links TRBV12-3 or TRBV12-4 to TRBJ2-2; no firm D call. Trimming left V 2 bases short and J 2 bases short, with 0 bases between. The CDR3 sequence is 12 residues long. The DNA for the CDR3 is TGTGCCAGCAGTTTAAACACCGGGGAGCTGTTTTCT. Protein sequence: CASSLNTGELFS.

The chain is built from TRBV12-3 or TRBV12-4 and TRBJ2-2; D gene ambiguous. Trimming removed 7 bases from V and 3 bases from J, with 15 bases in between. The CDR3 has 15 amino acids. CDR3 amino acids: CASKVSVVHTGELFF. Written as DNA, the CDR3 is TGTGCCAGCAAAGTATCGGTAGTACACACCGGGGAGCTGTTTTTT.

This clonotype was counted a few times. The chain employs TRBV25-1 and TRBJ2-5; 14 bases line up with TRBD2. The CDR3 has 15 residues. The germline gives CDR1 MGHDK, CDR2 SYGVNS. Germline trimming cut 6 bases from V and 5 bases from J; bases unmatched to any gene: 5. This CDR3 is CASSGTSGGAETQYF. The DNA for the CDR3 is TGTGCCAGCAGCGGGACTAGCGGGGGCGCCGAGACCCAGTACTTC.

Note on this clonotype: The CDR3 carries no conserved terminal phenylalanine or tryptophan, so it likely arises from a read error. The chain employs TRBV11-2 and TRBJ2-3; no clear D. The CDR3 runs to 13 residues. CDR1 and CDR2 from the germline V gene are SGHAT and FQNNGV. V dropped 1 base and J dropped 4 bases, with 6 bases sitting between them. The CDR3 reads CASSLANADTQYS. The CDR3 DNA sequence: TGTGCCAGCAGCTTAGCTAATGCAGATACGCAGTATTCT.

This clonotype was counted at least ten times. The chain uses TRBV5-4 and TRBJ2-2, with D possibly matching TRBD2 (5 bases). Germline CDR1 reads SGHNT; CDR2 reads YYREEE (reference sequence). Trimming removed 4 bases from V and 3 bases from J, with 13 bases in between. The CDR3 length is 15 residues. The CDR3, as DNA: TGTGCCAGCAGCAAAAACGGGATGGACACCGGGGAGCTGTTTTTT. This encodes CASSKNGMDTGELFF.

A remark on this clonotype: The conserved phenylalanine or tryptophan is not found at the CDR3 terminus, so this likely reflects a read error. The chain recombines TRBV6-5 with TRBJ2-7; D may match TRBD1 or TRBD2 (5 bases each). The CDR3 is made up of 16 amino acids. Germline V gives CDR1 MNHEY, CDR2 SVGAGI. Trimming cost V 5 bases and J 4 bases, with 21 bases left between them. The chain's CDR3 is CASSKSGPLGSYEQYY. DNA of the CDR3: TGTGCCAGCAGTAAATCAGGGCCCCTGGGGAGTTACGAGCAGTACTAC.

This clonotype came up once. The junction does not match germline at one end; this may be a read error. The chain has TRBV11-1 and TRBJ2-5; 9 bases agree with TRBD1. The germline V gene has CDR1 SGHAT and CDR2 FQDESV (reference sequence). CDR3 length equals 14 residues. Here the CDR3 reads CVSSPGQGVDTQYF. CDR3 sequence (DNA): TGCGTCAGCAGCCCGGGACAGGGCGTAGATACCCAGTACTTC.

About this clonotype itself: A much larger clone lies one base from this, so it may be a read error. No conserved phenylalanine or tryptophan ends this CDR3, so it is likely a read error. The chain's CDR3 is CASSPRTGSYNSPLHY. The CDR3 DNA follows: TGTGCCAGCAGCCCCCGGACGGGGTCCTATAATTCACCCCTCCACTAT. The rearrangement links TRBV11-2 to TRBJ1-6, with no clear D. Germline assignment: CDR1 SGHAT and CDR2 FQNNGV. The CDR3 runs to 16 residues. V was cut by 5 bases and J by 1 base, with 12 bases left in between.

To note about this clonotype: At one end the junction does not follow the germline gene, possibly because of a read error. The chain is built from TRBV12-3 or TRBV12-4 and TRBJ2-1; possibly TRBD1 or TRBD2 for D (5 bases each). The CDR3 has 15 amino acids. The CDR3 DNA follows: TGTGCCAGCAGTCCCCCGGGACGGGAATCTAATGGGCAGTTCTTC. Translating gives CASSPPGRESNGQFF.

Details on this clonotype: Mismatch with germline at one junction end may stem from a read error. The chain combines TRBV12-3 or TRBV12-4 with TRBJ2-7, with 7 nucleotides matching TRBD2. CDR3 size: 18 residues. This chain's CDR3 is CASSLGRILTSAAYELYF. CDR3 coding DNA: TGTGCCAGCAGTTTGGGTAGGATTTTAACTAGCGCTGCCTACGAGCTGTACTTC.

This clonotype has just one count. A junction boundary mismatches the germline segment, possibly from a read error. The chain is built from TRBV11-2 and TRBJ2-2; tentatively, D is TRBD2 (5 bases). Germline CDR1 and CDR2: SGHAT and FQNNGV. This CDR3 comprises 16 residues. The CDR3 here is CASSRPLLSNDGELVF. The CDR3 bases are TGTGCCAGCAGCCGGCCCCTGCTGAGTAACGACGGGGAGCTGGTTTTT.

This chain's CDR3 is CASSSQQEGSCEQYV. The CDR3 DNA reads as TGTGCCAGCAGTTCCCAACAGGAGGGGTCCTGCGAGCAGTACGTC. The rearrangement links TRBV12-3 or TRBV12-4 to TRBJ2-7; D might be TRBD2 (6 bases). The CDR3 spans 15 residues.